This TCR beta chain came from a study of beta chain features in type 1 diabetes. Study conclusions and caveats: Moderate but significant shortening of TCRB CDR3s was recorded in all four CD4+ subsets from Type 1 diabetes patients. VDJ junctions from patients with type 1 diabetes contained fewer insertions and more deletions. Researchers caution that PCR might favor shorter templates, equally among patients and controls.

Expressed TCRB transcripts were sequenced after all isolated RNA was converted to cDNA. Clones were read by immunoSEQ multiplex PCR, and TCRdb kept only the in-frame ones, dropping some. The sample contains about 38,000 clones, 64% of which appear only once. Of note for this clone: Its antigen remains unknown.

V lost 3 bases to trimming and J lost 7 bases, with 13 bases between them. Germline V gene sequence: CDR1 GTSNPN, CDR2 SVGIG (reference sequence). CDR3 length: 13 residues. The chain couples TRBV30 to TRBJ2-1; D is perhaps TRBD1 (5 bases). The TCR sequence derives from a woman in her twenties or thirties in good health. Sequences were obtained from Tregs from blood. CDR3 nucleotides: TGTGCCTGGAGCGGCCTAAGGGGAAATGAGCAGTTCTTC. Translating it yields CAWSGLRGNEQFF. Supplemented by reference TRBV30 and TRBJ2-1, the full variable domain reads SQTIHQWPATLVQPVGSPLSLECTVEGTSNPNLYWYRQAAGRGLQLLFYSVGIGQISSEVPQNLSASRPQDRQFILSSKKLLLSDSGFYLCAWSGLRGNEQFFGPGTRLTVL.